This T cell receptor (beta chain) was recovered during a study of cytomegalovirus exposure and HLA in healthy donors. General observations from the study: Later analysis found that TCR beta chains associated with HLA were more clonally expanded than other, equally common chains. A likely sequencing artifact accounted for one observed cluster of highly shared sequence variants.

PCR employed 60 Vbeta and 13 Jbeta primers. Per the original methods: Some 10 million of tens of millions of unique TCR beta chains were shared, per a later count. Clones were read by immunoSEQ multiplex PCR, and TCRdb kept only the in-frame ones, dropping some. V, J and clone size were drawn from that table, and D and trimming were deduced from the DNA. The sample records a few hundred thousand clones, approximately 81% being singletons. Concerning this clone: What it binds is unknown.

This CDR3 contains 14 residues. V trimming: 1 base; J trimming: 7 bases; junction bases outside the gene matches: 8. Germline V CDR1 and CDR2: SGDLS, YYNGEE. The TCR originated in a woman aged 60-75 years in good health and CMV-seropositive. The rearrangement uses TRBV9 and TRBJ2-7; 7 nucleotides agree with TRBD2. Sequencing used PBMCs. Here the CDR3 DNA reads TGTGCCAGCAGCGTATGGGAGGGAGGTTGGGAGCAGTACTTC. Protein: CASSVWEGGWEQYF.